Listed here is a single T cell receptor (beta chain). The antigen is not known. Findings of the study overall: In terms of TCR gene usage, tumor memory CD4+ T cells clustered together with blood and lymph node memory CD4+ cells, as well as with lymph node naive CD4+ cells.

The CDR3 is 17 amino acids. Trimming cost V 1 base and J 4 bases; bases outside gene matches: 8. Germline CDR1 is SEHNR and CDR2 is FQNEAQ (reference sequence). After constant-region reverse-primer amplification, full-length variable regions underwent semi-nested PCR with Nested Universal Primer A. One entry per CDR3 protein results from TCRdb running MiXCR on the 5' RACE reads. The sample yields fewer than 80,000 distinct CDR3 sequences, about 20% seen once. Memory CD4+ T cells were sorted as CD4+CD45RO+CD25- cells. V and J are TRBV7-9 and TRBJ2-2, with 8 bases fitting TRBD2. The sequence came from a female donor with breast cancer. The sequenced sample consisted of memory CD4+ T cells sorted from a lymph node. Subset specified: memory CD4+ T cells, CD4+CD45RO+CD25-. The CDR3 nucleotides read TGTGCCAGCAGCTTAGGTCGAGCGGGAGTAAGCACCGGGGAGCTGTTTTTT. This codes for CASSLGRAGVSTGELFF.